This T cell receptor (beta chain) comes out of a study of vaccination effects on CD4 cells after COVID-19. Study conclusions and caveats: Healthy vaccinees had only 1 of 255 vaccine-induced clones cross-react with common cold coronaviruses.

Method: immunoSEQ multiplex PCR; TCRdb's copy keeps in-frame clones and lacks some. The profile covers tens of thousands of clones, with 73% appearing a single time and roughly 1.2% taken by the ten largest. Regarding this clone: The antigen is undetermined.

Before sequencing, viral peptide pools were used by the ViraFEST assay to expand antigen-specific CD4+ T cells. The culture ran for roughly ten days before CD4+ T cells were isolated. Participants completed two doses of the BNT162b2 or mRNA-1273 vaccine. Two million PBMC were placed in each well, which was supplemented with approximately 9.7 IU/ml IL-2 and approximately 10 ug/ml peptides. Cultures received IL-2 medium that replaced half the medium on days 3 and 7. The germline V gene encodes CDR1 KGHSH and CDR2 LQKENI. The CDR3 runs to 13 residues. The germline V and J ends were trimmed by 8 bases and 4 bases, with 11 bases remaining between them.

This chain uses TRBV18 with TRBJ1-4; D uncertain. The sequencing here drew on CD4+ T cells from PBMCs cultured with HCoV-229E spike peptides, taken after COVID-19 vaccination. This receptor was taken from a human donor who received a COVID-19 vaccine. The CDR3 DNA sequence: TGTGCCAGCACCAAGACCGATAATGAAAAACTGTTTTTT. Amino acid sequence: CASTKTDNEKLFF.